This T cell receptor (beta chain) derives from a study of T cells after yellow fever vaccination. Background on the study: In the case of low-cell-number fractions, SMART-Seq v4 Ultra Low Input was used for preparation. Study findings and constraints: Peaking on day 5 versus 15, the secondary response was faster but weaker. Post-booster reappearance was seen for most primary-vaccination clones (just under 97% CD4, 75% to 90% CD8).

Production of TCR cDNA was by 5'RACE template switching, which also added a universal primer site and UMIs. In TCRdb, the 5' RACE reads were re-called with MiXCR into one record per CDR3 protein. In the table there are a few hundred thousand distinct CDR3 sequences, approximately 10% of which are singletons. In the case of this clonotype: Its specificity is unknown.

CDR3 size: 14 residues. V gave up 1 base and J gave up 4 bases, with 11 bases separating them. The germline gives CDR1 GTSNPN, CDR2 SVGIG (reference sequence). This TCR was recovered from a man aged 18 to 29 who received the YFV17D yellow fever vaccine. The chain recombines TRBV30 with TRBJ1-3; D gene unclear. The starting material was CD4+ T cells sorted from PBMCs, obtained 5 days after the yellow fever booster vaccination. The CDR3 is CAWSAWSVGNTIYF. Here the CDR3 DNA reads TGTGCCTGGAGTGCTTGGTCAGTCGGAAACACCATATATTTT.